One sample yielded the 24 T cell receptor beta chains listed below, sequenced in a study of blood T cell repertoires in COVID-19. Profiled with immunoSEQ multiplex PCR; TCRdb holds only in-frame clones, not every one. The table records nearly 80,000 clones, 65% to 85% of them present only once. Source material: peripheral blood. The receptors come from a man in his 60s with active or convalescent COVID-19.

The CDR3 bases are TGTGCCAGCAGGGGGCGAGTTAACTATGGCTACACCTTC. Amino acids: CASRGRVNYGYTF. The V gene is TRBV2, the J gene TRBJ1-2; D is perhaps TRBD1 (5 bases). V was cut by 6 bases and J by 1 base, with 9 bases left in between. Germline-derived CDR1 and CDR2 are SNHLY and FYNNEI. The CDR3 runs to 13 residues. Together with reference TRBV2 and TRBJ1-2, the CDR3 gives the full variable domain: EPEVTQTPSHQVTQMGQEVILRCVPISNHLYFYWYRQILGQKVEFLVSFYNNEISEKSEIFDDQFSVERPDGSNFTLKIRSTKLEDSAMYFCASRGRVNYGYTFGSGTRLTVV.

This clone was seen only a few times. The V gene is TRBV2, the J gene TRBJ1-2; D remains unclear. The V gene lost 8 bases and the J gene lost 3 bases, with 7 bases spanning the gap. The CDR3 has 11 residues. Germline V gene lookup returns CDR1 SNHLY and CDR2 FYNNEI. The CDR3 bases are TGTGCCAGCGGGCAGCACTATGGCTACACCTTC. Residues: CASGQHYGYTF.

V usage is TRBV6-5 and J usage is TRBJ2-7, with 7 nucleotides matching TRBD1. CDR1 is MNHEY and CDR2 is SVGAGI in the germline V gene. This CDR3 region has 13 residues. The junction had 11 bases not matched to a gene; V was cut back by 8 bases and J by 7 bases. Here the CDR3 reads CASAARQGEEQYF. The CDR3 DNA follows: TGTGCCAGCGCTGCCCGACAGGGCGAAGAGCAGTACTTC.

CDR3 bases: TGTGCCAGTAGTAACGGACAGGGGAGCTCCTACGAGCAGTACTTC. Its translation: CASSNGQGSSYEQYF. The chain combines TRBV19 with TRBJ2-7; TRBD1 aligns across 9 bases. The CDR3 extends over 15 amino acids. With V trimmed by 4 bases and J by 0 bases, 4 bases remained unmatched. Looked up from germline, CDR1 is LNHDA and CDR2 is SQIVND (reference sequence).

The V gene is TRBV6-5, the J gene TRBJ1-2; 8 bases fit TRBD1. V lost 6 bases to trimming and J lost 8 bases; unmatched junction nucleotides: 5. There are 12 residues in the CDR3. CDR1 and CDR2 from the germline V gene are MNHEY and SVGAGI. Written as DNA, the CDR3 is TGTGCCAGCAGGGAGACAGGGGTGGGCTACACCTTC. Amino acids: CASRETGVGYTF.

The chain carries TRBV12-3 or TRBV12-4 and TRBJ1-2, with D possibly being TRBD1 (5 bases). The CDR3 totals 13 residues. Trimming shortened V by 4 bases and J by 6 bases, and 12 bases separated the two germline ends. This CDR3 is CASSSFGGDGYTF. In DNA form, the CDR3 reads TGTGCCAGCAGTTCCTTCGGAGGGGATGGCTACACCTTC.

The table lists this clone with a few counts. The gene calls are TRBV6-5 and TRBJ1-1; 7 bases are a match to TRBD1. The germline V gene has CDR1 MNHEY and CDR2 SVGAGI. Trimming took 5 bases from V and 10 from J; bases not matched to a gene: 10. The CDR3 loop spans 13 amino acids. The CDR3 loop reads CASSPRQGGRAFF. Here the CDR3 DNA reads TGTGCCAGCAGTCCACGACAGGGAGGCAGAGCTTTCTTT.

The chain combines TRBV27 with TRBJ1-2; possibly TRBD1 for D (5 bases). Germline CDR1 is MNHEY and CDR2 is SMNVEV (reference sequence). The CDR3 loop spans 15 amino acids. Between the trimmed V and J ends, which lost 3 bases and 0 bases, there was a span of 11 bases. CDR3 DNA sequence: TGTGCCAGCAGTTTGAAGGGGCCCCCTAACTATGGCTACACCTTC. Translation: CASSLKGPPNYGYTF.

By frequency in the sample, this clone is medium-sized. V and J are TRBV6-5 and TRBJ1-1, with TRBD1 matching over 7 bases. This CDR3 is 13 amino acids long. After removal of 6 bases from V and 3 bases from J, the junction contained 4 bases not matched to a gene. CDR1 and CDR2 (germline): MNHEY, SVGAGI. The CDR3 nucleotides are TGTGCCAGCAGCCGAACAGGGGACACTGAAGCTTTCTTT. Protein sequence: CASSRTGDTEAFF.

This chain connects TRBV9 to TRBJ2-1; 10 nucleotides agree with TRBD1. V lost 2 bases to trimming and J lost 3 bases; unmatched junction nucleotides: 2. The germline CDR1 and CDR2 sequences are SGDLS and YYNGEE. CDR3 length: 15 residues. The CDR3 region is CASSVGQGFYNEQFF. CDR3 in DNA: TGTGCCAGCAGCGTGGGACAGGGGTTCTACAATGAGCAGTTCTTC.

The CDR3 sequence: CASSSWRGEQYF. The CDR3 coding sequence is TGTGCCAGCAGCTCTTGGCGGGGCGAGCAGTACTTC. The chain joins TRBV11-3 to TRBJ2-7; D is possibly TRBD2 (6 bases). From germline, CDR1 is SGHNT and CDR2 YENEEA. CDR3 size: 12 residues. The germline V and J ends were trimmed by 4 bases and 6 bases, with 10 bases remaining between them. Variable domain in full (rest from reference TRBV11-3 and TRBJ2-7): EAGVVQSPRYKIIEKKQPVAFWCNPISGHNTLYWYLQNLGQGPELLIRYENEEAVDDSQLPKDRFSAERLKGVDSTLKIQPAELGDSAVYLCASSSWRGEQYFGPGTRLTVT.

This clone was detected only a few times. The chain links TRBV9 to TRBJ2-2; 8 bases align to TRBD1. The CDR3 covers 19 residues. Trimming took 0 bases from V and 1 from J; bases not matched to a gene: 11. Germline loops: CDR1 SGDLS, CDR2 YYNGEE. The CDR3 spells CASSVVGRQGARNTGELFF. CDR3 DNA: TGTGCCAGCAGCGTAGTAGGGCGGCAGGGGGCGCGGAACACCGGGGAGCTGTTTTTT. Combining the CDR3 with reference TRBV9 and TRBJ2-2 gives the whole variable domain DSGVTQTPKHLITATGQRVTLRCSPRSGDLSVYWYQQSLDQGLQFLIQYYNGEERAKGNILERFSAQQFPDLHSELNLSSLELGDSALYFCASSVVGRQGARNTGELFFGEGSRLTVL.

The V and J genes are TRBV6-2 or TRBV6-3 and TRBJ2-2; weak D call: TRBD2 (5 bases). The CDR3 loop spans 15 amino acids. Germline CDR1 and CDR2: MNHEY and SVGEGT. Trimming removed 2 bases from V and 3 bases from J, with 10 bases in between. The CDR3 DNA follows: TGTGCCAGCAGTTACGGTAGGCGGGACACCGGGGAGCTGTTTTTT. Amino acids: CASSYGRRDTGELFF.

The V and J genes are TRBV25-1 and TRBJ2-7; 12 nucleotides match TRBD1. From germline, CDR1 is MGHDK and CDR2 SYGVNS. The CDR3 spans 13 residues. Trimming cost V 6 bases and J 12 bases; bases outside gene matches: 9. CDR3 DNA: TGTGCCAGCAGGCCCACCGGGACAGGGGGCCTGTACTTC. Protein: CASRPTGTGGLYF.

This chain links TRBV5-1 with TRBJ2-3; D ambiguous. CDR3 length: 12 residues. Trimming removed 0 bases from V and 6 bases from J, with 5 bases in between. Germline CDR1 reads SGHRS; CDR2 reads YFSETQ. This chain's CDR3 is CASSLDQDTQYF. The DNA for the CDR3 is TGCGCCAGCAGCTTGGACCAGGATACGCAGTATTTT.

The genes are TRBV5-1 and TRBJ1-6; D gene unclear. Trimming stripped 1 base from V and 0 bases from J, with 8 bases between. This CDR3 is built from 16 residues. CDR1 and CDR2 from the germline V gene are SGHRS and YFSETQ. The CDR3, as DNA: TGCGCCAGCAGCTTGTCGGGGAGCTCCTATAATTCACCCCTCCACTTT. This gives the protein CASSLSGSSYNSPLHF. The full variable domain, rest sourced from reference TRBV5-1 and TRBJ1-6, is KAGVTQTPRYLIKTRGQQVTLSCSPISGHRSVSWYQQTPGQGLQFLFEYFSETQRNKGNFPGRFSGRQFSNSRSEMNVSTLELGDSALYLCASSLSGSSYNSPLHFGNGTRLTVT.

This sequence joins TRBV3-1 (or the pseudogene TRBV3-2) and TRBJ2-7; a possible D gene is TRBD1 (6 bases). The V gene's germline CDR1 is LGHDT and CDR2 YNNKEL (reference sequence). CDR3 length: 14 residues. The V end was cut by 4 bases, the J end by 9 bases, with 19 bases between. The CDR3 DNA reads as TGTGCCAGCAGCCTCCGGGACAATCTTCACGGGCAGTACTTC. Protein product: CASSLRDNLHGQYF.

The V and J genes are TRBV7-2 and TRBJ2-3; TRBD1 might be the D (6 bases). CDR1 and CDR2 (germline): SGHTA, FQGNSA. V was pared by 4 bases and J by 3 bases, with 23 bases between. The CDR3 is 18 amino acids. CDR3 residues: CASSWTGLGQGKTDTQYF. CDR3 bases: TGTGCCAGCAGCTGGACTGGTTTGGGCCAGGGGAAGACAGATACGCAGTATTTT.

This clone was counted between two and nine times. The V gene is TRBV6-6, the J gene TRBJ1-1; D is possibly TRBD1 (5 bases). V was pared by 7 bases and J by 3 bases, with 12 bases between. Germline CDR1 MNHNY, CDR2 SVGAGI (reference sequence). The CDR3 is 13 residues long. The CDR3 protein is CASTGQGDTEAFF. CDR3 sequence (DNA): TGTGCCAGCACTGGGCAGGGTGACACTGAAGCTTTCTTT.

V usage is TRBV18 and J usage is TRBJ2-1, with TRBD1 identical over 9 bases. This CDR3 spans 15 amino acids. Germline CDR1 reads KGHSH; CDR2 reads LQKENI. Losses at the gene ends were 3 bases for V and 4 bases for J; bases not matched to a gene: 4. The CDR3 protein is CASSPTGQGYNEQFF. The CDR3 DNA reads TGTGCCAGCTCACCGACGGGACAGGGTTACAATGAGCAGTTCTTC.

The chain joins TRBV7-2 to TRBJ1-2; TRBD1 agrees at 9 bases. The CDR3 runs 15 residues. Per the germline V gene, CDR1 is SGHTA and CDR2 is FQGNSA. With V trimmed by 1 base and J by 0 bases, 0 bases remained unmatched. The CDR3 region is CASSLGQGANYGYTF. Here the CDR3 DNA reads TGTGCCAGCAGCTTAGGACAGGGGGCTAACTATGGCTACACCTTC.

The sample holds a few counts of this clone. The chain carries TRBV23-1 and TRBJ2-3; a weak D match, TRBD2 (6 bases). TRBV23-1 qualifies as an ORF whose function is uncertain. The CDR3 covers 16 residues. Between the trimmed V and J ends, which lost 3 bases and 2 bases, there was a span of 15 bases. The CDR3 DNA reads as TGCGCCAGCAGTCACCCGCGGGGCGAGAACACAGATACGCAGTATTTT. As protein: CASSHPRGENTDTQYF.

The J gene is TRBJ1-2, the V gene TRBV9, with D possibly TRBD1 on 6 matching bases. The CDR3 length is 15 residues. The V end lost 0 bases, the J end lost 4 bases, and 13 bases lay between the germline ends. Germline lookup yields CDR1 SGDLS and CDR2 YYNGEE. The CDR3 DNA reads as TGTGCCAGCAGCGTAGACCCAGGGGTTGGCTATGGCTACACCTTC. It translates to CASSVDPGVGYGYTF.

CDR3 residues: CASSLAGGQVYGYTF. Here the CDR3 DNA reads TGTGCCAGCAGCTTGGCAGGAGGGCAGGTCTATGGCTACACCTTC. The V call is TRBV5-6, the J call TRBJ1-2; no clear D. CDR1 and CDR2 (germline): SGHDT, YYEEEE. The CDR3 has 15 amino acids. V was shortened by 0 bases and J by 4 bases, with 13 bases between the two germline ends. Full variable domain (rest looked up from reference TRBV5-6 and TRBJ1-2): DAGVTQSPTHLIKTRGQQVTLRCSPKSGHDTVSWYQQALGQGPQFIFQYYEEEERQRGNFPDRFSGHQFPNYSSELNVNALLLGDSALYLCASSLAGGQVYGYTFGSGTRLTVV.